This T cell receptor beta chain was sequenced for a study of blood T cell repertoires in COVID-19. The overall study: COVID-19 samples from acute and convalescent phases originated in the United States, Italy and Spain. Sample material is recorded as cDNA or gDNA derived from T cells, B-cell-depleted T cells, or PBMCs.

Germline assignment: CDR1 SGHVS and CDR2 FQNEAQ. V trimming: 1 base; J trimming: 4 bases; junction bases outside the gene matches: 5. The length of the CDR3 is 16 residues. Enrolment of Seattle patients took place during active infection, and they were followed longitudinally. Original analysis: Amplifying reference gene primers gave estimates of nucleated cell counts. The table came from immunoSEQ multiplex PCR; TCRdb's copy has only in-frame clones and leaves some out. That table supplies the V and J calls and clone size; D and trimming were determined from the DNA. The sample consists of 200,000 or so clones, more than 80% of them appearing once.

The sequence was collected from a woman older than 75 with COVID-19, enrolled during active disease. Sequencing input: peripheral blood. The chain employs TRBV7-8 and TRBJ1-2; 11 bases are a match to TRBD1. CDR3 region: CASSLGRGQGGYGYTF. CDR3 DNA sequence: TGTGCCAGCAGCTTAGGGCGGGGACAGGGGGGCTATGGCTACACCTTC. Combining the CDR3 with reference TRBV7-8 and TRBJ1-2 gives the whole variable domain GAGVSQSPRYKVAKRGQDVALRCDPISGHVSLFWYQQALGQGPEFLTYFQNEAQLDKSGLPSDRFFAERPEGSVSTLKIQRTQQEDSAVYLCASSLGRGQGGYGYTFGSGTRLTVV.